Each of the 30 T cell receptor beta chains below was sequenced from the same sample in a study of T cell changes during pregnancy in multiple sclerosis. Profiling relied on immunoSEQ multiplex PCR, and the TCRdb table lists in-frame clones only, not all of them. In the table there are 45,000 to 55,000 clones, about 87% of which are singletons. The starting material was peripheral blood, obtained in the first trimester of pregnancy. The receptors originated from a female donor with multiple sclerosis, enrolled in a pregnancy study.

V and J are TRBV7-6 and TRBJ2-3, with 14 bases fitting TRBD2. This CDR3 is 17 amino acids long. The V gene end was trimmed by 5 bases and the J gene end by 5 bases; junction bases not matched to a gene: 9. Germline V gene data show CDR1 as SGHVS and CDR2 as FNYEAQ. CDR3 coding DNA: TGTGCCAGCAGCGCGCGACTAGCGGGGGGGCAGGGAGATACGCAGTATTTT. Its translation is CASSARLAGGQGDTQYF.

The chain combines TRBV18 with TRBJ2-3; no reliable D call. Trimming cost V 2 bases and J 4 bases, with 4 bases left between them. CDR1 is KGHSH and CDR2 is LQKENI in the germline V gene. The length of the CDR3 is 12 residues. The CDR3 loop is CASSPSSDTQYF. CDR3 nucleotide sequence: TGTGCCAGCTCACCATCATCAGATACGCAGTATTTT.

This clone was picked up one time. The CDR3: CASSLAPGANYGYTF. The CDR3 DNA reads TGTGCCAGCAGCTTGGCCCCGGGGGCTAACTATGGCTACACCTTC. V is TRBV5-5 and J is TRBJ1-2; TRBD1 might be the D (5 bases). The ends were cut back, 0 bases at V and 0 bases at J, with 9 bases in the middle. Germline V CDR1 and CDR2: SGHKS, YYEKEE (reference sequence). This CDR3 spans 15 amino acids. The full variable domain, rest sourced from reference TRBV5-5 and TRBJ1-2, is DAGVTQSPTHLIKTRGQQVTLRCSPISGHKSVSWYQQVLGQGPQFIFQYYEKEERGRGNFPDRFSARQFPNYSSELNVNALLLGDSALYLCASSLAPGANYGYTFGSGTRLTVV.

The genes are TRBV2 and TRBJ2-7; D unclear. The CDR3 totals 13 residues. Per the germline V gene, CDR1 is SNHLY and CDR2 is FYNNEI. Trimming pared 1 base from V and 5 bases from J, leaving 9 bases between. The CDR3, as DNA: TGTGCCAGCAGTGAAGTGACACTCGACGAGCAGTACTTC. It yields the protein CASSEVTLDEQYF.

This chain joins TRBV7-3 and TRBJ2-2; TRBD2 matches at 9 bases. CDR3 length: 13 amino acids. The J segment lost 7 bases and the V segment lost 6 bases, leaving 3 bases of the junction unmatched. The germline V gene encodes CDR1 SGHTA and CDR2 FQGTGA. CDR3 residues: CASRIAGDGELFF. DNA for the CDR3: TGTGCCAGCAGAATAGCGGGGGACGGGGAGCTGTTTTTT. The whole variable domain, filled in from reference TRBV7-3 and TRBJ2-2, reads GAGVSQTPSNKVTEKGKYVELRCDPISGHTALYWYRQSLGQGPEFLIYFQGTGAADDSGLPNDRFFAVRPEGSVSTLKIQRTERGDSAVYLCASRIAGDGELFFGEGSRLTVL.

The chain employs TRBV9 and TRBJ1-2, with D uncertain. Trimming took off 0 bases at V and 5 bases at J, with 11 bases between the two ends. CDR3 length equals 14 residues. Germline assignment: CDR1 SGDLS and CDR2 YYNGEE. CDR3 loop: CASSVGETAYGYTF. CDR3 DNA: TGTGCCAGCAGCGTAGGGGAGACGGCGTATGGCTACACCTTC.

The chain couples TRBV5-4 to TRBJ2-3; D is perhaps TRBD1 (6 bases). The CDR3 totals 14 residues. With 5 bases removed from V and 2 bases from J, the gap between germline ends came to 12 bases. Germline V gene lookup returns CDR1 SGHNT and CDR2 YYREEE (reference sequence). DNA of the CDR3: TGTGCCAGCAGTCTAAGACAGGTCACAGATACGCAGTATTTT. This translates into CASSLRQVTDTQYF. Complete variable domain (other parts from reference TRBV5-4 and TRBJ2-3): ETGVTQSPTHLIKTRGQQVTLRCSSQSGHNTVSWYQQALGQGPQFIFQYYREEENGRGNFPPRFSGLQFPNYSSELNVNALELDDSALYLCASSLRQVTDTQYFGPGTRLTVL.

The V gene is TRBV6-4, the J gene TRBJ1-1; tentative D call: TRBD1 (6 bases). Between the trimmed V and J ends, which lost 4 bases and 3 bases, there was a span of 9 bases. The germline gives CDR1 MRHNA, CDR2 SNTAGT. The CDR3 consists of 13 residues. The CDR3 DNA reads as TGTGCCAGCAGTGCCGGGGGGCACACTGAAGCTTTCTTT. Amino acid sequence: CASSAGGHTEAFF.

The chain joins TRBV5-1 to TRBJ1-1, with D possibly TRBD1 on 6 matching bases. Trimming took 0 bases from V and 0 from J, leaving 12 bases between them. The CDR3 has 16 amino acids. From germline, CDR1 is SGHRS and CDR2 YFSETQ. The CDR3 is CASSLADSALNTEAFF. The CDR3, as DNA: TGCGCCAGCAGCTTGGCGGACAGCGCCTTGAACACTGAAGCTTTCTTT. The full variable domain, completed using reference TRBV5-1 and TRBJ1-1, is KAGVTQTPRYLIKTRGQQVTLSCSPISGHRSVSWYQQTPGQGLQFLFEYFSETQRNKGNFPGRFSGRQFSNSRSEMNVSTLELGDSALYLCASSLADSALNTEAFFGQGTRLTVV.

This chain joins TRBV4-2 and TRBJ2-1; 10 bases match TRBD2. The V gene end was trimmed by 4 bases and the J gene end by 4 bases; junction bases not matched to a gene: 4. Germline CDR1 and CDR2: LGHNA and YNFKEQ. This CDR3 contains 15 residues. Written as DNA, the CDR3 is TGTGCCAGCAGCCGCTCTAGCGGGGGATACAATGAGCAGTTCTTC. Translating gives CASSRSSGGYNEQFF.

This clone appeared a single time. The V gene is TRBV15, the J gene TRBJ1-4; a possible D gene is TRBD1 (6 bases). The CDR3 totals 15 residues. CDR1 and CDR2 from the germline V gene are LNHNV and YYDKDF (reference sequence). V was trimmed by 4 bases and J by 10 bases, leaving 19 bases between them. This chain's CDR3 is CATSKWGLQEGKLFF. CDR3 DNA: TGTGCCACCAGCAAGTGGGGGCTCCAAGAGGGAAAACTGTTTTTT.

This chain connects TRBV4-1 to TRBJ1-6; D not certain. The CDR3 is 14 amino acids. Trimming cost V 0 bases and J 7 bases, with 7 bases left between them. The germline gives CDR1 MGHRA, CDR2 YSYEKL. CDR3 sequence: CASSQEDSNSPLHF. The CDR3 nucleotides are TGCGCCAGCAGCCAAGAGGATAGCAATTCACCCCTCCACTTT.

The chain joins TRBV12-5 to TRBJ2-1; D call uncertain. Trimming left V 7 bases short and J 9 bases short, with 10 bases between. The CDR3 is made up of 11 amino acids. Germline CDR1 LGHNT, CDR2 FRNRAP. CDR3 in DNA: TGTGCTAGTGTCAATTCCCCTGAGCAGTTCTTC. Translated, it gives CASVNSPEQFF.

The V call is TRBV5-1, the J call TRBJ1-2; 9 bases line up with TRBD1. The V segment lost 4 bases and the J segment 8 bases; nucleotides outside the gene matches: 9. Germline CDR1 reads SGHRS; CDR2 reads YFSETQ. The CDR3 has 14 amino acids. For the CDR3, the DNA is TGCGCCAGCAGCCTGGGACAGGGATTGGGAGGCTACACCTTC. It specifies CASSLGQGLGGYTF.

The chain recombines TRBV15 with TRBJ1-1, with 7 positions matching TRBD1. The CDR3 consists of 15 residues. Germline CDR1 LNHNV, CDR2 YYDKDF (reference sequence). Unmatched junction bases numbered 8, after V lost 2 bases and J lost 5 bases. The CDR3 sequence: CATSRPPPGGTEAFF. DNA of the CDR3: TGTGCCACCAGCAGACCTCCGCCAGGGGGGACTGAAGCTTTCTTT.

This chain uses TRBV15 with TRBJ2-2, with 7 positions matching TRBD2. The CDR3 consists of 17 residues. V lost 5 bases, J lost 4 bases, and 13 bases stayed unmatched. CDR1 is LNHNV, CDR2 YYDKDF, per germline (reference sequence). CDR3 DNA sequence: TGTGCCACCAGCTCAAGGGAGGGTTTCGATGGCACCGGGGAGCTGTTTTTT. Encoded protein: CATSSREGFDGTGELFF.

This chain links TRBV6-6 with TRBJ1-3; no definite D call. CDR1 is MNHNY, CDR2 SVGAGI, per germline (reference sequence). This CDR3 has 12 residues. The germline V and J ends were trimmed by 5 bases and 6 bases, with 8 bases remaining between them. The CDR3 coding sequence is TGTGCCAGCAGTCCGAGACAAAACACCATATATTTT. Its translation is CASSPRQNTIYF.

The CDR3 loop reads CASSQTGRELFF. The CDR3 DNA is TGCGCCAGCAGTCAGACGGGGAGGGAGCTGTTTTTT. The chain carries TRBV4-1 and TRBJ2-2; a possible D gene is TRBD2 (5 bases). The CDR3 is 12 amino acids. V lost 6 bases to trimming and J lost 9 bases, with 11 bases between them. Germline-derived CDR1 and CDR2 are MGHRA and YSYEKL.

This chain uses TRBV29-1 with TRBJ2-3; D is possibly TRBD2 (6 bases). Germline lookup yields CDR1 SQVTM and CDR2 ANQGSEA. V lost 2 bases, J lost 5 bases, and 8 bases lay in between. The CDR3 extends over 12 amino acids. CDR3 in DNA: TGCAGCGTTGAATGGGGGGAAGATACGCAGTATTTT. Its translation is CSVEWGEDTQYF.

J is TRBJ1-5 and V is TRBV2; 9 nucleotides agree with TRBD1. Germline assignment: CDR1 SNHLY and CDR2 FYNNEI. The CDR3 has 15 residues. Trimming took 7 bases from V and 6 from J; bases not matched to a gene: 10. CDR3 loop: CASTPQGAPFQPQHF. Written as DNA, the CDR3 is TGTGCCAGCACCCCACAGGGGGCCCCCTTTCAGCCCCAGCATTTT.

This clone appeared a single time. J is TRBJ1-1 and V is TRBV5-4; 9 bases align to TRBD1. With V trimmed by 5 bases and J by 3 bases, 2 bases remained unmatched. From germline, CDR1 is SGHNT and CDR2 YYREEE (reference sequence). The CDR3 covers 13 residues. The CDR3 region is CASSRDRDTEAFF. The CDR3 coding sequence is TGTGCCAGCAGTCGGGACAGGGACACTGAAGCTTTCTTT.

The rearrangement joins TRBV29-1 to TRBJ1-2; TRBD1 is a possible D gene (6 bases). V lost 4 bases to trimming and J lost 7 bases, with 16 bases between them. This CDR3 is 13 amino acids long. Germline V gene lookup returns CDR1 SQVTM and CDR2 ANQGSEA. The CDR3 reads CSVVDRGKGGYTF. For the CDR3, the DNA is TGCAGCGTTGTGGATAGGGGGAAGGGTGGCTACACCTTC. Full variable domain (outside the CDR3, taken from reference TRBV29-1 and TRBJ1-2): SAVISQKPSRDICQRGTSLTIQCQVDSQVTMMFWYRQQPGQSLTLIATANQGSEATYESGFVIDKFPISRPNLTFSTLTVSNMSPEDSSIYLCSVVDRGKGGYTFGSGTRLTVV.

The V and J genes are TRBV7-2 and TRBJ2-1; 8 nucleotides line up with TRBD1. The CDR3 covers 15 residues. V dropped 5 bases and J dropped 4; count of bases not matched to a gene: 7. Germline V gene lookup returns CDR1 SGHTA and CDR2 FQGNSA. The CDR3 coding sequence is TGTGCCAGCAGCCCGGACAGGGACATATACAATGAGCAGTTCTTC. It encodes CASSPDRDIYNEQFF. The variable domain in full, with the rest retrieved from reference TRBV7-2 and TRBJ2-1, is GAGVSQSPSNKVTEKGKDVELRCDPISGHTALYWYRQSLGQGLEFLIYFQGNSAPDKSGLPSDRFSAERTGGSVSTLTIQRTQQEDSAVYLCASSPDRDIYNEQFFGPGTRLTVL.

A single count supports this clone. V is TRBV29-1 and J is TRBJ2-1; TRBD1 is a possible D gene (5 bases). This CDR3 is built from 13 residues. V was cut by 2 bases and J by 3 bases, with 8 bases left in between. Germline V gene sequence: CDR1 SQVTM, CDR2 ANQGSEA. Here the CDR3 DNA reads TGCAGCGTTGAAACAGGCTACTACAATGAGCAGTTCTTC. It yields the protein CSVETGYYNEQFF.

As DNA, the CDR3 is TGCGCCAGCACTTCTAGGACAGGGGAATCACCCCTCCACTTT. Its translation: CASTSRTGESPLHF. The V call is TRBV5-1, the J call TRBJ1-6; 9 nucleotides match TRBD1. Looked up from germline, CDR1 is SGHRS and CDR2 is YFSETQ. The junction had 8 bases not matched to a gene; V was cut back by 6 bases and J by 10 bases. The CDR3 covers 14 residues. Full variable domain (missing parts from reference TRBV5-1 and TRBJ1-6): KAGVTQTPRYLIKTRGQQVTLSCSPISGHRSVSWYQQTPGQGLQFLFEYFSETQRNKGNFPGRFSGRQFSNSRSEMNVSTLELGDSALYLCASTSRTGESPLHFGNGTRLTVT.

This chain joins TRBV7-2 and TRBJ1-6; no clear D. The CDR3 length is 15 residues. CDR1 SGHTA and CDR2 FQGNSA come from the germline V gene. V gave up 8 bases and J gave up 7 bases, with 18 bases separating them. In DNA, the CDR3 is TGTGCCAGCCGCCCCACCCGGTTCATGAATTCACCCCTCCACTTT. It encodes CASRPTRFMNSPLHF.

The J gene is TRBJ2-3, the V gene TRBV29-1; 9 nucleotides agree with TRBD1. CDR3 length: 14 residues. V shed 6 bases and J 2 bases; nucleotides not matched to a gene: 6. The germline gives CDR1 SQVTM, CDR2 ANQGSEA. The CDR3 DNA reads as TGCAGCGTAAGGGACAGGGTTTTCACAGATACGCAGTATTTT. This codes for CSVRDRVFTDTQYF.

DNA of the CDR3: TGTGCCAGCAGTTACTTGTTGACTAGCTTGGAGACCCAGTACTTC. This sequence encodes CASSYLLTSLETQYF. The V call is TRBV6-5, the J call TRBJ2-5; 7 bases map to TRBD2. J was trimmed by 5 bases and V by 1 base; bases with no gene match: 7. Germline V gene sequence: CDR1 MNHEY, CDR2 SVGAGI. The CDR3 is made up of 15 amino acids.

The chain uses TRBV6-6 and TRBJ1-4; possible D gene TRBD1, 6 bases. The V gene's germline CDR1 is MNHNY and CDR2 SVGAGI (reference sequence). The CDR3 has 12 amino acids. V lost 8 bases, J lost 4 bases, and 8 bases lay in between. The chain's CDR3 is CASGGYNEKLFF. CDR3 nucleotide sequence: TGTGCCAGCGGGGGCTATAATGAAAAACTGTTTTTT.

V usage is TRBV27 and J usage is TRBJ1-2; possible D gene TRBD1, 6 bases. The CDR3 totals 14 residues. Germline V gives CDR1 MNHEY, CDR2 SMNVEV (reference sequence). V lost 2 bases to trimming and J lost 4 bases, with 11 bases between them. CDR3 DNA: TGTGCCAGCAGTTTAGGGGGCAGGGGCTATGGCTACACCTTC. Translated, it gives CASSLGGRGYGYTF.